Below are 24 T cell receptor beta chains sequenced from a single sample in a study of beta chain features in type 1 diabetes. TCRB transcripts that were expressed got sequenced, as all of the isolated RNA had been reverse transcribed. Clones were sequenced by immunoSEQ multiplex PCR, and TCRdb holds only the in-frame ones, with some missing. This table holds around 250,000 clones, 25% to 30% found once. The specimen was central memory CD4+ T cells from blood. The receptors stem from a man younger than 45 in good health.

The chain employs TRBV5-1 and TRBJ2-5; 12 bases align to TRBD2. CDR1 SGHRS and CDR2 YFSETQ come from the germline V gene. The V segment lost 4 bases and the J segment 5 bases; nucleotides outside the gene matches: 3. CDR3 size: 14 residues. CDR3 loop: CASSLTSGGETQYF. As DNA, the CDR3 is TGCGCCAGCAGCCTCACTAGCGGGGGGGAGACCCAGTACTTC.

This clone was counted between two and nine times. The chain is built from TRBV27 and TRBJ2-3, with a tentative D call TRBD1 (5 bases). The CDR3 is 13 amino acids. Germline V gene lookup returns CDR1 MNHEY and CDR2 SMNVEV (reference sequence). Trimming took off 10 bases at V and 6 bases at J, with 17 bases between the two ends. DNA for the CDR3: TGTGCCATCTGGGGCCCCACCGAGGATACGCAGTATTTT. It yields the protein CAIWGPTEDTQYF.

The V call is TRBV5-6, the J call TRBJ1-2, with unresolved D. This CDR3 has 12 amino acids. V was shortened by 5 bases and J by 7 bases, with 12 bases between the two germline ends. The germline CDR1 and CDR2 sequences are SGHDT and YYEEEE. The CDR3 protein is CASRRQLVGYTF. For the CDR3, the DNA is TGTGCCAGCAGGCGGCAGTTAGTTGGCTACACCTTC.

The chain is built from TRBV29-1 and TRBJ2-7; D possibly corresponds to TRBD2 (5 bases). CDR1 and CDR2 (germline): SQVTM, ANQGSEA. The CDR3 runs 12 residues. Trimming removed 6 bases from V and 3 bases from J, with 12 bases in between. CDR3 in amino acids: CSVAVRGYEQYF. The DNA for the CDR3 is TGCAGCGTGGCCGTTCGGGGCTACGAGCAGTACTTC.

The CDR3 DNA is TGTGCCAGCAGCCCAGTCGGGACGGCGGGAAACACCATATATTTT. Encoded protein: CASSPVGTAGNTIYF. The rearrangement uses TRBV14 and TRBJ1-3; D possibly corresponds to TRBD1 (5 bases). With 4 bases removed from V and 4 bases from J, the gap between germline ends came to 14 bases. The CDR3 runs to 15 residues. Looked up from germline, CDR1 is SGHDN and CDR2 is FVKESK.

CDR3 DNA sequence: TGTGCCAGCAGCCCGCCTGTCGGGGAGCTGTTTTTT. Translation gives CASSPPVGELFF. V gene TRBV7-9 combines with J gene TRBJ2-2; unclear D gene. Germline values: CDR1 SEHNR, CDR2 FQNEAQ (reference sequence). CDR3 length: 12 residues. Between the trimmed V and J ends, which lost 5 bases and 7 bases, there was a span of 8 bases. Combining the CDR3 with reference TRBV7-9 and TRBJ2-2 gives the whole variable domain DTGVSQNPRHKITKRGQNVTFRCDPISEHNRLYWYRQTLGQGPEFLTYFQNEAQLEKSRLLSDRFSAERPKGSFSTLEIQRTEQGDSAMYLCASSPPVGELFFGEGSRLTVL.

V and J are TRBV19 and TRBJ2-1, with no clear D. Trimming stripped 6 bases from V and 1 base from J, with 10 bases between. The CDR3 is 14 amino acids. CDR1 and CDR2 (germline): LNHDA, SQIVND (reference sequence). The CDR3, as DNA: TGTGCCAGTAGGCCCCAGATGTCCTACAATGAGCAGTTCTTC. This translates into CASRPQMSYNEQFF.

This sequence joins TRBV7-9 and TRBJ1-2; tentative D call: TRBD1 (6 bases). V gave up 2 bases and J gave up 12 bases, with 22 bases separating them. Germline-derived CDR1 and CDR2 are SEHNR and FQNEAQ (reference sequence). The CDR3 extends over 15 amino acids. CDR3 nucleotides: TGTGCCAGCAGCTTACCTAGTCGGGGGCCTGGATCGAACACCTTC. It yields the protein CASSLPSRGPGSNTF.

Only a few counts were recorded for this clone. The chain carries TRBV30 and TRBJ2-2; 7 positions match TRBD2. Trimming removed 3 bases from V and 1 base from J; junction bases left unmatched: 2. The CDR3 is 14 residues long. The germline gives CDR1 GTSNPN, CDR2 SVGIG (reference sequence). The CDR3 sequence: CAWSSGVNTGELFF. CDR3 nucleotide sequence: TGTGCCTGGAGCAGCGGGGTGAACACCGGGGAGCTGTTTTTT. Using reference TRBV30 and TRBJ2-2 for the parts outside the CDR3, the full variable domain is SQTIHQWPATLVQPVGSPLSLECTVEGTSNPNLYWYRQAAGRGLQLLFYSVGIGQISSEVPQNLSASRPQDRQFILSSKKLLLSDSGFYLCAWSSGVNTGELFFGEGSRLTVL.

This rearrangement joins TRBV15 to TRBJ2-7, with no clear D. There are 12 residues in the CDR3. Trimming shortened V by 1 base and J by 3 bases, and 4 bases separated the two germline ends. In germline, CDR1 is LNHNV, CDR2 YYDKDF (reference sequence). The CDR3 sequence is CATSRGVYEQYF. The CDR3 nucleotides read TGTGCCACCAGCAGAGGGGTCTACGAGCAGTACTTC.

This clone showed up many times. CDR3 loop: CASSQDRADTQYF. Here the CDR3 DNA reads TGTGCCAGCAGCCAAGACAGGGCCGATACGCAGTATTTT. The chain carries TRBV7-2 and TRBJ2-3, with 7 bases identical to TRBD1. CDR3 length: 13 amino acids. V was clipped by 5 bases and J by 6 bases; unmatched bases: 5. Germline V CDR1 and CDR2: SGHTA, FQGNSA.

The chain couples TRBV29-1 to TRBJ1-2, with D tentatively TRBD1 (5 bases). From germline, CDR1 is SQVTM and CDR2 ANQGSEA. The CDR3 has 11 amino acids. V was trimmed by 8 bases and J by 7 bases, leaving 14 bases between them. CDR3 amino acids: CSSRGGSGYTF. Here the CDR3 DNA reads TGCAGCTCCCGGGGGGGGAGTGGCTACACCTTC.

This clone was counted only a few times. The chain employs TRBV11-2 and TRBJ2-5; the D gene could be TRBD1 or TRBD2 (5 bases each). This CDR3 spans 15 amino acids. V lost 4 bases to trimming and J lost 5 bases, with 17 bases between them. The germline V gene has CDR1 SGHAT and CDR2 FQNNGV. The CDR3 DNA reads TGTGCCAGCAGCTCGGGGCTAGTATCTGCTGAGACCCAGTACTTC. Protein: CASSSGLVSAETQYF. Full variable domain (rest looked up from reference TRBV11-2 and TRBJ2-5): EAGVAQSPRYKIIEKRQSVAFWCNPISGHATLYWYQQILGQGPKLLIQFQNNGVVDDSQLPKDRFSAERLKGVDSTLKIQPAKLEDSAVYLCASSSGLVSAETQYFGPGTRLLVL.

The chain is built from TRBV2 and TRBJ2-4, with D uncertain. CDR3 length: 13 amino acids. Looked up from germline, CDR1 is SNHLY and CDR2 is FYNNEI. Trimming removed 6 bases at V and 1 base at J, with 7 bases between. This chain's CDR3 is CASRKDAKNIQYF. In DNA, the CDR3 is TGTGCCAGCAGGAAGGATGCCAAAAACATTCAGTACTTC. Filled out from reference TRBV2 and TRBJ2-4, the complete variable domain reads EPEVTQTPSHQVTQMGQEVILRCVPISNHLYFYWYRQILGQKVEFLVSFYNNEISEKSEIFDDQFSVERPDGSNFTLKIRSTKLEDSAMYFCASRKDAKNIQYFGAGTRLSVL.

This clone was seen ten or more times. This chain joins TRBV7-2 and TRBJ2-1; no clear D gene. Trimming took 5 bases from V and 2 from J, leaving 10 bases between them. Germline CDR1 reads SGHTA; CDR2 reads FQGNSA. The CDR3 loop spans 14 amino acids. CDR3 sequence: CASSPDPTYNEQFF. The CDR3 DNA reads TGTGCCAGCAGCCCTGACCCAACCTACAATGAGCAGTTCTTC.

This clone was counted a few times. The gene calls are TRBV7-2 and TRBJ2-2, with no clear D. Germline V gene lookup returns CDR1 SGHTA and CDR2 FQGNSA. This CDR3 has 14 amino acids. With 3 bases removed from V and 1 base from J, the gap between germline ends came to 6 bases. The CDR3: CASSLLLNTGELFF. CDR3 DNA sequence: TGTGCCAGCAGCTTGCTCCTGAACACCGGGGAGCTGTTTTTT.

This clone was seen a few times. This sequence joins TRBV30 and TRBJ2-5; possibly TRBD1 or TRBD2 for D (5 bases each). The last part of the DNA fits TRBJ2-7 better; the J call may be wrong. CDR3 length equals 14 residues. Germline CDR1 GTSNPN, CDR2 SVGIG (reference sequence). CDR3 protein: CAWSSRDGNYEQYF. The CDR3 DNA is TGTGCCTGGAGTAGCAGGGACGGCAACTACGAGCAGTACTTC.

In nucleotides, the CDR3 is TGTGCCAGCAGCGTAGCAAACAGGAATGAGCAGTTCTTC. This translates into CASSVANRNEQFF. The chain combines TRBV9 with TRBJ2-1; D is perhaps TRBD1 (5 bases). The CDR3 covers 13 residues. Trimming shortened V by 0 bases and J by 7 bases, and 8 bases separated the two germline ends. The germline CDR1 and CDR2 sequences are SGDLS and YYNGEE.

The chain carries TRBV15 and TRBJ2-1; D remains unclear. Per the germline V gene, CDR1 is LNHNV and CDR2 is YYDKDF (reference sequence). This CDR3 has 12 residues. Trimming removed 0 bases at V and 7 bases at J, with 4 bases between. Written as DNA, the CDR3 is TGTGCCACCAGCAGAGATAAGAATGAGCAGTTCTTC. Translating gives CATSRDKNEQFF.

This sequence joins TRBV23-1 and TRBJ1-6; no definite D call. TRBV23-1 is known as an ORF, though its function is uncertain. V dropped 2 bases and J dropped 0 bases, with 8 bases sitting between them. The CDR3 extends over 16 amino acids. This CDR3 reads CASSQGGSSYNSPLHF. In nucleotides, the CDR3 is TGCGCCAGCAGTCAAGGCGGGAGCTCCTATAATTCACCCCTCCACTTT.

This clone was counted a few times. The rearrangement links TRBV7-2 to TRBJ2-1; D ambiguous. The CDR3 sequence is 13 residues long. V shed 5 bases and J shed 6 bases, with 11 bases lying between them. Germline V gene lookup returns CDR1 SGHTA and CDR2 FQGNSA. This CDR3 is CASSPSGPNEQFF. CDR3 coding DNA: TGTGCCAGCAGCCCATCGGGCCCCAATGAGCAGTTCTTC.

V gene TRBV28 combines with J gene TRBJ1-1, with D possibly matching TRBD1 (5 bases). The V end was cut by 6 bases, the J end by 0 bases, with 11 bases between. CDR1 and CDR2 from the germline V gene are MDHEN and SYDVKM. This CDR3 contains 14 residues. CDR3 in DNA: TGTGCCAGCAGGTTGGGGGGAATGAACACTGAAGCTTTCTTT. This translates into CASRLGGMNTEAFF.

This clone was found a few times. V gene TRBV9 combines with J gene TRBJ2-5; 7 bases line up with TRBD2. V was clipped by 0 bases and J by 3 bases; unmatched bases: 5. Germline V gene data show CDR1 as SGDLS and CDR2 as YYNGEE. The CDR3 has 15 residues. CDR3 region: CASSVGSGREETQYF. Here the CDR3 DNA reads TGTGCCAGCAGCGTAGGCTCGGGGAGGGAAGAGACCCAGTACTTC.

The chain couples TRBV28 to TRBJ1-5; D unclear. V lost 5 bases and J lost 3, with 8 bases in between. CDR3 size: 13 residues. Germline loops: CDR1 MDHEN, CDR2 SYDVKM. The CDR3 reads CASSLSINQPQHF. The CDR3, as DNA: TGTGCCAGCAGTCTAAGCATCAATCAGCCCCAGCATTTT.